The table lists the clone carrying this TCR beta chain with many counts. No antigen is known for it. This record belongs to a study of blood T cells in healthy people across ages. Combining a sample-barcoded 5' primer with a J-beta primer mix, a second PCR ran for roughly 7 to 11 cycles. Every cDNA molecule bore a tag from a template-switch adaptor containing 12 random nucleotides. Each of the samples gave a minimum of 2.5 million paired-end reads that contained CDR3. TCRdb re-called the 5' RACE reads with MiXCR, one entry per CDR3 protein. This sample has about 1,800,000 distinct CDR3 sequences, with roughly 27% found just once. Trimming left V 5 bases short and J 2 bases short, with 9 bases between. The CDR3 length is 12 residues. The germline gives CDR1 DFQATT, CDR2 SNEGSKA (reference sequence). Study outcomes and limitations: Roughly linear age-related decline in beta diversity appeared, significant by age approximately 40.

The sample comprised blood. J is TRBJ1-2 and V is TRBV20-1; D unclear. The receptor's source is a woman in her twenties or thirties in good health. The CDR3 protein is CSAVRENYGYTF. The CDR3 DNA is TGCAGTGCTGTTAGGGAGAACTATGGCTACACCTTC.